The T cell receptor beta chain described here comes from a study of T cell responses to AZD1222 COVID-19 vaccine. Study-level findings and limits: Repertoire collection took place solely once the T cell response had peaked. In the spike-specific TCR repertoire, nearly half reportedly target unmutated variant regions.

In the case of this clone: Its antigen is not identified.

This CDR3 is 11 amino acids long. V shed 9 bases and J shed 6 bases, with 9 bases lying between them. Using immunoSEQ multiplex PCR, the repertoire was profiled, and TCRdb retains in-frame clones only, with some absent. The profile covers fewer than 200,000 clones, with over 80% appearing a single time and approximately 1.5% taken by the ten largest. This specimen was peripheral blood, taken on day 0 of AZD1222 vaccination. This chain joins TRBV12-3 or TRBV12-4 and TRBJ1-5, with no clear D. This receptor was obtained from an adult in good health. CDR3 loop: CASGRGQPQHF. CDR3 sequence (DNA): TGTGCCAGTGGCCGGGGTCAGCCCCAGCATTTT.